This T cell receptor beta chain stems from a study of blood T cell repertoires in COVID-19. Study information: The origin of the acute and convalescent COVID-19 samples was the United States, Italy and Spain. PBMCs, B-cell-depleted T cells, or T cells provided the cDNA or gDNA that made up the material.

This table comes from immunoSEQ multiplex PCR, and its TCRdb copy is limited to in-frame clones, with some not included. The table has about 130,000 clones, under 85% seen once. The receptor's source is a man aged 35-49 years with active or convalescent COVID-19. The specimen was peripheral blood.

The CDR3 is CASRGRGGTDTQYF. DNA for the CDR3: TGTGCCAGCAGGGGGCGTGGGGGCACAGATACGCAGTATTTT. The chain has TRBV6-5 and TRBJ2-3, with D possibly matching TRBD1 (5 bases). V lost 6 bases to trimming and J lost 1 base, with 11 bases between them. This CDR3 has 14 residues. Germline assignment: CDR1 MNHEY and CDR2 SVGAGI.